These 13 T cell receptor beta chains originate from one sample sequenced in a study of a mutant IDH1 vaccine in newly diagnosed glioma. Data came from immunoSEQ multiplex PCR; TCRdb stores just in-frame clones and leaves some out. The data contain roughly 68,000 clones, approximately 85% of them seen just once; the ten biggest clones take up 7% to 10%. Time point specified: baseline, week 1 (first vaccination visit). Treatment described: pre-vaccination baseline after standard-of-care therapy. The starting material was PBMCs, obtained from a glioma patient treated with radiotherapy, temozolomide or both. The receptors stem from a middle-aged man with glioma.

This CDR3 is CAWGRGRETQYF. The CDR3 DNA sequence: TGTGCCTGGGGGAGGGGCAGGGAGACCCAGTACTTC. The chain is built from TRBV30 and TRBJ2-5; 7 nucleotides match TRBD2. The CDR3 consists of 12 residues. V was pared by 5 bases and J by 5 bases, with 5 bases of the junction left unmatched. Germline CDR1 and CDR2: GTSNPN and SVGIG (reference sequence).

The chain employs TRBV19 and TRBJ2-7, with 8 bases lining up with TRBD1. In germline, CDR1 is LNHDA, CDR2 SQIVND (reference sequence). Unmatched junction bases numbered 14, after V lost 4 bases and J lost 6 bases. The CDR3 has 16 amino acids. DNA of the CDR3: TGTGCCAGTAGTACGACGCAGGGGGCGCGGGTTTTCGAGCAGTACTTC. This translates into CASSTTQGARVFEQYF.

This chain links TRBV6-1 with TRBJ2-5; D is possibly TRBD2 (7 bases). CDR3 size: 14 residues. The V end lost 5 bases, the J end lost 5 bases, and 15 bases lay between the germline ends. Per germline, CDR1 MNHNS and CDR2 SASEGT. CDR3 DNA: TGTGCCAGCAGTCGGGGGGCCCAGAGGGAGACCCAGTACTTC. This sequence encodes CASSRGAQRETQYF.

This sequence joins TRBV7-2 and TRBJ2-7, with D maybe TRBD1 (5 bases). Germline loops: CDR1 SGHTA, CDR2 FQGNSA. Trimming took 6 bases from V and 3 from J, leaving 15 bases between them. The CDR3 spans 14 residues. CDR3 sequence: CASRFQGFNYEQYF. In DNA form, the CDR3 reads TGTGCCAGCAGATTTCAGGGTTTTAACTACGAGCAGTACTTC. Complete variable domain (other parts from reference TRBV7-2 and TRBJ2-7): GAGVSQSPSNKVTEKGKDVELRCDPISGHTALYWYRQSLGQGLEFLIYFQGNSAPDKSGLPSDRFSAERTGGSVSTLTIQRTQQEDSAVYLCASRFQGFNYEQYFGPGTRLTVT.

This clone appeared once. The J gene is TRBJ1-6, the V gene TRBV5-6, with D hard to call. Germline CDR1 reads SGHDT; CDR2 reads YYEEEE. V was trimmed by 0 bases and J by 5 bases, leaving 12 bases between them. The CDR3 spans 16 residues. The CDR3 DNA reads TGTGCCAGCAGCTTGGACAGCGGGTTGAATAATTCACCCCTCCACTTT. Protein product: CASSLDSGLNNSPLHF. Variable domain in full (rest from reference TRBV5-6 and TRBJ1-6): DAGVTQSPTHLIKTRGQQVTLRCSPKSGHDTVSWYQQALGQGPQFIFQYYEEEERQRGNFPDRFSGHQFPNYSSELNVNALLLGDSALYLCASSLDSGLNNSPLHFGNGTRLTVT.

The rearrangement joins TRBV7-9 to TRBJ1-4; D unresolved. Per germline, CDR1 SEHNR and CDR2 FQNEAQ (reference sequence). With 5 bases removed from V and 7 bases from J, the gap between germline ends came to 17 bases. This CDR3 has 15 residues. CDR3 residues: CASSVDPAGVEKLFF. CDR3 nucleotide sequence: TGTGCCAGCAGCGTCGATCCCGCAGGCGTTGAAAAACTGTTTTTT.

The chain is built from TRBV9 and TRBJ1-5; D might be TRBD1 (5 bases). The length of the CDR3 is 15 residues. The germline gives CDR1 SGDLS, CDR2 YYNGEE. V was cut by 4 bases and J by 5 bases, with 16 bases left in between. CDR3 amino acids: CASSPQPQGDQPQHF. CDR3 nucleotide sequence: TGTGCCAGCAGCCCCCAGCCCCAGGGCGATCAGCCCCAGCATTTT. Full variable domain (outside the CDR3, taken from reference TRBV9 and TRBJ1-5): DSGVTQTPKHLITATGQRVTLRCSPRSGDLSVYWYQQSLDQGLQFLIQYYNGEERAKGNILERFSAQQFPDLHSELNLSSLELGDSALYFCASSPQPQGDQPQHFGDGTRLSIL.

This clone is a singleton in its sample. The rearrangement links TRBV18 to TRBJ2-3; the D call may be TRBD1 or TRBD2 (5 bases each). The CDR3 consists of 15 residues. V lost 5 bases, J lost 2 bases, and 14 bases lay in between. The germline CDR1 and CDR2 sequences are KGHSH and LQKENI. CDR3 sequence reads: CASSRKGTDTDTQYF. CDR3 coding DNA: TGTGCCAGCTCAAGAAAGGGGACGGACACAGATACGCAGTATTTT.

Here the CDR3 DNA reads TGCAGCGTTGCCTCAAACTCAGGGGGCCGGGAGCAGTTCTTC. Encoded protein: CSVASNSGGREQFF. V and J are TRBV29-1 and TRBJ2-1, with 8 bases that match TRBD1. Trimming at V came to 4 bases and at J to 10 bases, leaving 12 bases not matched to a gene. CDR3 length: 14 amino acids. Germline lookup yields CDR1 SQVTM and CDR2 ANQGSEA.

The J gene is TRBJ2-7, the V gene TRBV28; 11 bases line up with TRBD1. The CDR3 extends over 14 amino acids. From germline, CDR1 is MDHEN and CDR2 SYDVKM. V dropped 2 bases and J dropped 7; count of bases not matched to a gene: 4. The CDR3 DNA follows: TGTGCCAGCAGTTTAGGGGGACAGGGGGGGGAGCAGTACTTC. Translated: CASSLGGQGGEQYF.

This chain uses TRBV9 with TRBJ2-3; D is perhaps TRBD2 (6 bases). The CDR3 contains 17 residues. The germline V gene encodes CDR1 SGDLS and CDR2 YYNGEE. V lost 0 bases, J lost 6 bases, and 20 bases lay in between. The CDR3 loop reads CASSVGAGTRAPDTQYF. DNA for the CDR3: TGTGCCAGCAGCGTAGGGGCCGGGACTCGAGCACCCGATACGCAGTATTTT.

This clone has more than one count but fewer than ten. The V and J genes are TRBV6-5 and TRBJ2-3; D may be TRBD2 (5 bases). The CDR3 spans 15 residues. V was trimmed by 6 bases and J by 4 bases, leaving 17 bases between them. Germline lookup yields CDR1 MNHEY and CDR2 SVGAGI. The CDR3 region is CASSRRGEAADTQYF. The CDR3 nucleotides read TGTGCCAGCAGCCGCCGGGGTGAAGCGGCAGATACGCAGTATTTT.

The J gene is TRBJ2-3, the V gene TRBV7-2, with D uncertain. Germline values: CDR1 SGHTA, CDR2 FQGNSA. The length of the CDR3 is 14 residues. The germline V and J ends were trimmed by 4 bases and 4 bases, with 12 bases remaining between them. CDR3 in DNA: TGTGCCAGCAGCTACTCGACGGGCGCAGATACGCAGTATTTT. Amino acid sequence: CASSYSTGADTQYF.